This T cell receptor beta chain was sequenced for a study of early stage breast cancer tumors. Study findings and constraints: Most shared enriched TCRB sequences were commonly generated ones. Comparing each tissue with blood distinguished tumor from normal in most of the 16 patients. Chain pairing and CD4, CD8 or FOXP3 expression were not captured.

Using immunoSEQ multiplex PCR, the repertoire was profiled, and TCRdb retains in-frame clones only, with some absent. The data hold 60,000 to 80,000 clones, with under 85% observed a single time. CDR3 length equals 13 residues. The V and J ends lost 1 base and 6 bases respectively, with 6 bases between them. Germline CDR1 and CDR2: SGHVS and FNYEAQ. As concerns this clone: Its target is not known.

The sequence was collected from a person in their sixties or seventies with breast cancer. The chain joins TRBV7-6 to TRBJ2-2, with D unresolved. The sequenced sample was blood. The CDR3 DNA reads as TGTGCCAGCAGCTTAGTTGGCTCCGGGGAGCTGTTTTTT. It codes for CASSLVGSGELFF. Supplemented by reference TRBV7-6 and TRBJ2-2, the full variable domain reads GAGVSQSPRYKVTKRGQDVALRCDPISGHVSLYWYRQALGQGPEFLTYFNYEAQQDKSGLPNDRFSAERPEGSISTLTIQRTEQRDSAMYRCASSLVGSGELFFGEGSRLTVL.